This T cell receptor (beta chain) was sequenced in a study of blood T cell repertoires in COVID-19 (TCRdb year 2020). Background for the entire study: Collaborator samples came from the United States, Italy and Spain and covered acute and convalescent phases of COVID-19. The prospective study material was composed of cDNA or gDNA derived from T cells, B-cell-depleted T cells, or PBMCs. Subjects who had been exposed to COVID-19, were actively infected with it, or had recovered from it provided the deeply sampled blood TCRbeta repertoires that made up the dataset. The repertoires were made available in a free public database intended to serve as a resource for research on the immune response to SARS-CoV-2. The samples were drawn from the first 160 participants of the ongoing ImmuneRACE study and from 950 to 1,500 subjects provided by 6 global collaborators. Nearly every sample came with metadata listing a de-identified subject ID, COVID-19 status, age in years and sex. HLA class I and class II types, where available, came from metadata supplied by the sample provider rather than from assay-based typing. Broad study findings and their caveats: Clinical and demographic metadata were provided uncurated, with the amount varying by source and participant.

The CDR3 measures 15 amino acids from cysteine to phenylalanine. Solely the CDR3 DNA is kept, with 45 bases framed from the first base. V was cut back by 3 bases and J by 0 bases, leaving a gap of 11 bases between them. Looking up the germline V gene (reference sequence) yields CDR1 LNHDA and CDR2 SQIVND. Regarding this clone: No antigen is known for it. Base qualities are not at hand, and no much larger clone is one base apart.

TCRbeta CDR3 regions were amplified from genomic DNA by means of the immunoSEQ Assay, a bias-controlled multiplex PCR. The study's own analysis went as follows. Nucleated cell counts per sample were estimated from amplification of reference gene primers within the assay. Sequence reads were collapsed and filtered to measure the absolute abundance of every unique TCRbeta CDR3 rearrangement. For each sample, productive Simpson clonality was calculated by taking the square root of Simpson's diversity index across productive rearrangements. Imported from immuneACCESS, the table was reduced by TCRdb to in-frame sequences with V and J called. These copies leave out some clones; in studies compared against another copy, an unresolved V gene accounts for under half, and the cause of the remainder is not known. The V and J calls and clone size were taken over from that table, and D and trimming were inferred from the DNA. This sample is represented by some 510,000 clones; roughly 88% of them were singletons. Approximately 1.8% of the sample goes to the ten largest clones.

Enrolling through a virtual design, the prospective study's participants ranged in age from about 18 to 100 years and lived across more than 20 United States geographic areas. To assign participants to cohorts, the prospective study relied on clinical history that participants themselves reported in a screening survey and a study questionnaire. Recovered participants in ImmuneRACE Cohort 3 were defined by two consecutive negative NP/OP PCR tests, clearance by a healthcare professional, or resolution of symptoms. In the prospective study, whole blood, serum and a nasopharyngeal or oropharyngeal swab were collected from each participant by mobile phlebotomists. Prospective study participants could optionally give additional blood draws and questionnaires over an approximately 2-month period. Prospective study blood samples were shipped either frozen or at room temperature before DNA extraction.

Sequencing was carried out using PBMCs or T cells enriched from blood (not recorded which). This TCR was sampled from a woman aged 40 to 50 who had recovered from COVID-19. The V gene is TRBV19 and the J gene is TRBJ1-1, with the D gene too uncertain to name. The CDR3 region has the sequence CASSIYSGLNTEAFF. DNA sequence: TGTGCCAGTAGTATTTACAGCGGATTGAACACTGAAGCTTTCTTT.